The rows below give T cell receptor beta chains drawn from one sample of a study of cytomegalovirus exposure and HLA in healthy donors. TCRdb's table, derived via immunoSEQ multiplex PCR, lists solely in-frame clones and lacks some. Found here are over 150,000 clones, over 75% of them singletons; the top ten hold around 6%. The sequencing input was PBMCs. The receptors stem from a woman aged 40 to 49 in good health and CMV-seropositive. Both conserved end residues are part of each CDR3. The D gene is left open where the match is weak. Size tells how often a clone was seen (once, few, many) or the class of an expanded clone, and some rows leave it out.

clone_size,v_call,j_call,d_call,cdr3_aa,cdr3_nt
NA,TRBV27,TRBJ2-7,NA,CASSTDSSYEQYF,TGTGCCAGCAGTACCGACAGCTCCTACGAGCAGTACTTC
NA,TRBV2,TRBJ2-3,TRBD2,CASSFLRELRTDTQYF,TGTGCCAGCAGTTTCCTGCGGGAGCTACGCACAGATACGCAGTATTTT
NA,TRBV10-3,TRBJ2-3,NA,CAISGTSDGTDTQYF,TGTGCCATCAGTGGGACTTCTGACGGGACAGATACGCAGTATTTT
NA,TRBV4-1,TRBJ2-1,NA,CASSQDRLGSNNEQFF,TGCGCCAGCAGCCAAGATAGGCTCGGGAGCAACAATGAGCAGTTCTTC
NA,TRBV5-1,TRBJ2-1,TRBD1,CASSSDRVRHQGSSYNEQFF,TGCGCCAGCAGCAGTGACAGGGTCCGCCACCAAGGGAGCTCCTACAATGAGCAGTTCTTC
once,TRBV27,TRBJ2-5,TRBD2,CASRHFGGGETQYF,TGTGCCAGCAGGCACTTCGGCGGGGGGGAGACCCAGTACTTC
NA,TRBV2,TRBJ2-6,NA,CASTISSGANVLTF,TGTGCCAGCACCATTAGCTCTGGGGCCAACGTCCTGACTTTC
few,TRBV6-6,TRBJ1-5,TRBD1,CASSLSGGEGNQPQHF,TGTGCCAGCAGTCTCTCAGGGGGCGAGGGCAATCAGCCCCAGCATTTT
NA,TRBV5-4,TRBJ2-1,TRBD2,CASSSASGDYNEQFF,TGTGCCAGCAGCTCCGCTAGCGGGGACTACAATGAGCAGTTCTTC
NA,TRBV19,TRBJ1-2,NA,CASSTPTGRYGYTF,TGTGCCAGTAGTACTCCGACAGGTCGCTATGGCTACACCTTC
NA,TRBV19,TRBJ1-1,NA,CASSIWKKGDTEAFF,TGTGCCAGTAGTATTTGGAAGAAGGGGGACACTGAAGCTTTCTTT
few,TRBV10-3,TRBJ1-1,NA,CAISEDSRGYLAEAFF,TGTGCCATCAGTGAAGACTCCAGGGGATATCTAGCTGAAGCTTTCTTT
NA,TRBV19,TRBJ1-4,TRBD1,CASTMGQGNEKLFF,TGTGCCAGTACCATGGGACAGGGGAATGAAAAACTGTTTTTT
NA,TRBV10-1,TRBJ2-3,TRBD2,CASSWTSEGDTQYF,TGCGCCAGCAGCTGGACTAGCGAGGGAGATACGCAGTATTTT
NA,TRBV11-1,TRBJ2-7,TRBD2,CASSLVSRTSGTYEQYF,TGTGCCAGCAGCCTAGTGTCCCGGACTAGCGGGACTTACGAGCAGTACTTC
NA,TRBV9,TRBJ2-5,TRBD2,CASSVVSGTKETQYF,TGTGCCAGCAGCGTAGTTAGCGGGACTAAAGAGACCCAGTACTTC
NA,TRBV28,TRBJ2-5,TRBD2,CASSSSLAGGLQETQYF,TGTGCCAGCAGTTCTAGCCTAGCGGGAGGGCTTCAAGAGACCCAGTACTTC
once,TRBV5-1,TRBJ2-1,TRBD2,CASSLGLAGDNEQFF,TGCGCCAGCAGCTTGGGGCTAGCGGGGGACAATGAGCAGTTCTTC
NA,TRBV18,TRBJ2-7,TRBD1,CASSLDRGQTNEQYF,TGTGCCAGCTCGCTGGACAGGGGGCAAACTAACGAGCAGTACTTC
NA,TRBV14,TRBJ2-2,NA,CASSQRRLSNTGELFF,TGTGCCAGCAGCCAACGTAGACTTTCGAACACCGGGGAGCTGTTTTTT
NA,TRBV9,TRBJ2-6,NA,CASSVLPAAGANVLTF,TGTGCCAGCAGCGTTTTACCGGCGGCTGGGGCCAACGTCCTGACTTTC
few,TRBV5-1,TRBJ2-1,TRBD2,CASSQKNPSGSEQFF,TGCGCCAGCAGCCAAAAAAATCCTAGCGGGAGTGAGCAGTTCTTC
NA,TRBV4-1,TRBJ2-7,NA,CASSQGRTVTSYEQYF,TGCGCCAGCAGCCAAGGCCGGACAGTGACCTCCTACGAGCAGTACTTC
NA,TRBV12-5,TRBJ1-2,NA,CASGLQLTGDIGGYTF,TGTGCTAGTGGTTTGCAACTTACCGGGGACATCGGTGGCTACACCTTC
few,TRBV5-1,TRBJ2-7,NA,CARAVGAISYEQYF,TGCGCCAGGGCCGTAGGAGCGATCTCCTACGAGCAGTACTTC
NA,TRBV14,TRBJ1-1,NA,CASSQSRGLGAFF,TGTGCCAGCAGCCAATCCAGGGGCCTCGGGGCTTTCTTT
NA,TRBV27,TRBJ2-1,NA,CASSFFGDNEQFF,TGTGCCAGCAGTTTTTTTGGAGACAATGAGCAGTTCTTC
NA,TRBV5-5,TRBJ2-5,NA,CASSLGVRGVNQETQYF,TGTGCCAGCAGCTTGGGTGTTAGGGGCGTGAACCAAGAGACCCAGTACTTC
NA,TRBV30,TRBJ2-5,TRBD1,CAWSATPTGGVETQYF,TGTGCCTGGAGTGCTACCCCGACAGGGGGGGTAGAGACCCAGTACTTC
NA,TRBV4-1,TRBJ1-1,NA,CASSPSTGNTEAFF,TGCGCCAGCAGCCCTTCGACAGGGAACACTGAAGCTTTCTTT
NA,TRBV19,TRBJ1-4,TRBD1,CASSIDQGGPHEKLFF,TGTGCCAGTAGTATAGACCAGGGGGGCCCACATGAAAAACTGTTTTTT
NA,TRBV2,TRBJ2-2,TRBD1,CASSPPGQGAGELFF,TGTGCCAGCAGTCCCCCGGGACAGGGAGCCGGGGAGCTGTTTTTT
few,TRBV7-9,TRBJ1-1,TRBD1,CASSTTGGTEAFF,TGTGCCAGCAGCACCACAGGGGGCACTGAAGCTTTCTTT
NA,TRBV5-1,TRBJ2-2,NA,CASSRLGQGSTGELFF,TGCGCCAGCAGCCGACTGGGGCAGGGGTCGACCGGGGAGCTGTTTTTT
NA,TRBV28,TRBJ2-1,TRBD2,CASRGTSGKRSYNEQFF,TGTGCCAGCAGGGGGACTAGCGGGAAGCGCTCCTACAATGAGCAGTTCTTC